The rows below give T cell receptor beta chains drawn from one sample of a study of Graves' ophthalmopathy and Graves' hyperthyroidism. TCRdb used MiXCR to reprocess the multiplex PCR reads, holding one entry per CDR3 protein. The sample shows more than 1,000,000 distinct CDR3 sequences, 35% to 40% of them seen only once. The material sequenced was peripheral blood or thyroid tissue (not recorded which). These receptors were taken from an adult man with Graves' hyperthyroidism. CDR3s include the opening cysteine and the closing phenylalanine or tryptophan. Fields, in order: V gene, clone size, D gene, J gene, CDR3 DNA, CDR3 protein. D genes are given only for firm matches. Part of the rows lack a size; the others show once, few, many or a class for expanded clones.

>TRBV20-1|many|TRBD1|TRBJ1-6
TGCAGTGCTCCCGACTTCCGAACCGGGACAGCTAATTCACCCCTCCACTTT
CSAPDFRTGTANSPLHF
>TRBV20-1|few|TRBD1|TRBJ1-2
TGCAGTGCAGACAGGGTCGGCTATGGCTACACCTTC
CSADRVGYGYTF
>TRBV4-1|many|.|TRBJ2-5
TGCGCCAGCAGCCAAGTTGGGGAAGAGACCCAGTACTTC
CASSQVGEETQYF
>TRBV20-1|once|TRBD2|TRBJ2-5
TGCAGTGCTCACTTAGCGGGAGGGCCTCGAGAGACCCAGTACTTC
CSAHLAGGPRETQYF
>TRBV7-2|many|.|TRBJ1-5
TGTGCCAGCAGCTTAGGGTACGGTAGCAATCAGCCCCAGCATTTT
CASSLGYGSNQPQHF
>TRBV4-1|.|TRBD1|TRBJ2-7
TGCGCCAGCAGCCAGGTGGGGACAGCTGACTACGAGCAGTACTTC
CASSQVGTADYEQYF
>TRBV12-3/TRBV12-4|many|TRBD1|TRBJ1-1
TGTGCCAGCAGTTTACGGGACAGTCGATCGAACACTGAAGCTTTCTTT
CASSLRDSRSNTEAFF
>TRBV20-1|many|TRBD1|TRBJ2-7
TGCAGTGGACTAAGATCAAGGACAGGACCAAACGAGCAGTACTTC
CSGLRSRTGPNEQYF
>TRBV6-1|.|.|TRBJ2-7
TGTGCCAGCAGTGGGGGGTCTGGCGAGCAGTACTTC
CASSGGSGEQYF
>TRBV10-3|few|.|TRBJ1-6
TGTGCCATCAGTGAGGGGGACAATTCACCCCTCCACTTT
CAISEGDNSPLHF
>TRBV19|.|.|TRBJ1-5
TGTGCCAGTAGTCCCGGAATACGTCAGCCCCAGCATTTT
CASSPGIRQPQHF
>TRBV18|.|TRBD1|TRBJ1-1
TGTGCCAGCTCACCTGAACAGGGGTCCATGAACACTGAAGCTTTCTTT
CASSPEQGSMNTEAFF
>TRBV7-9|many|.|TRBJ1-1
TGTGCCAGCAGTTCCCGAGGTCGGGCTTTCTTT
CASSSRGRAFF
>TRBV5-1|many|.|TRBJ1-5
TGTGCCAGCAGCTTGGAAGGGATTAGCAATCAGCCCCAGCATTTT
CASSLEGISNQPQHF
>TRBV7-2|many|.|TRBJ1-2
TGTGCCAGCAGCCCCTTCTCCGGGCCGACGGGCGGCTACACCTTC
CASSPFSGPTGGYTF
>TRBV11-2|many|.|TRBJ1-5
TGTGCCAGCAGCTTAAGGGCATATCAGCCCCAGCATTTT
CASSLRAYQPQHF
>TRBV2|many|TRBD1|TRBJ2-5
TGTGCCAGCAGTTCGACAGGGAGCGCAGAGACCCAGTACTTC
CASSSTGSAETQYF
>TRBV20-1|many|TRBD1|TRBJ2-2
TGCAGTGCTGAAGGACAGGGGCGGGGAACCGGGGAGCTGTTTTTT
CSAEGQGRGTGELFF
>TRBV12-3/TRBV12-4|many|TRBD1|TRBJ1-6
TGTGCCAGTTGGACAGGGCCTAATTCACCCCTCCACTTT
CASWTGPNSPLHF
>TRBV7-2|many|TRBD2|TRBJ2-5
TGTGCCAGCAGCTTAGGGACACTAGCGGGAGCGACGGAGACCCAGTACTTC
CASSLGTLAGATETQYF
>TRBV29-1|many|.|TRBJ2-5
TGCAGCGTCGAGACGGGGCAAGGGGGACATGGGGAGACCCAGTACTTC
CSVETGQGGHGETQYF
>TRBV2|many|.|TRBJ1-5
TGTGCCAGCAGTGAATCGGACAGTTCTCGACAGCCCCAGCATTTT
CASSESDSSRQPQHF
>TRBV10-3|once|TRBD2|TRBJ2-2
TGTGCCAGCAGTTACTCGCGGGGGGGCGGGGAGCTGTTTTTT
CASSYSRGGGELFF
>TRBV4-3|few|.|TRBJ1-2
TGCGCCAGCAGCCAGGATCCAATGTATGGCTACACCTTC
CASSQDPMYGYTF
>TRBV29-1|many|.|TRBJ1-4
TGCAGCGTAACGAGAGGGAGCGCTAATGAAAAACTGTTTTTT
CSVTRGSANEKLFF
>TRBV4-1|.|TRBD2|TRBJ2-7
TGCGCCAGCAGCCAAGGAGCGGGAGCAGCCTCCTACGAGCAGTACTTC
CASSQGAGAASYEQYF
>TRBV12-3/TRBV12-4|few|TRBD1|TRBJ1-5
TGTGCCAGCAGCAACAGGGGTTACAATCAGCCCCAGCATTTT
CASSNRGYNQPQHF
>TRBV28|few|.|TRBJ1-5
TGTGCCAGCAACTTACACGGAAAGGGGCCCCAGCATTTT
CASNLHGKGPQHF
>TRBV7-9|.|.|TRBJ1-1
TGTGCCAGCAGCTTAGCGCTGGGGTTGACTGAAGCTTTCTTT
CASSLALGLTEAFF
>TRBV7-9|.|.|TRBJ1-5
TGTGCCAGCAGCCTGGACGTCTATGGTGATCAGCCCCAGCATTTT
CASSLDVYGDQPQHF
>TRBV7-6|few|TRBD2|TRBJ2-3
TGTGCCAGCAGCAGCCGGATAGCGGGGGGTACTAGCACAGATACGCAGTATTTT
CASSSRIAGGTSTDTQYF
>TRBV15|many|.|TRBJ2-7
TGTGCCACCAGCAGAGATCCCAAAGCCTACGAGCAGTACTTC
CATSRDPKAYEQYF
>TRBV5-4|few|.|TRBJ1-6
TGTGCCAGCGGAGCGAAGAGCAGGCAGGGCGGCTATAATTCACCCCTCCACTTT
CASGAKSRQGGYNSPLHF
>TRBV7-9|few|.|TRBJ2-7
TGTGCCAGCAGCGACGACGACAGAATTACCTACGAGCAGTACTTC
CASSDDDRITYEQYF
>TRBV25-1|.|TRBD1|TRBJ1-5
TGTGACGACAGGGGATATAGCAATCAGCCCCAGCATTTT
CDDRGYSNQPQHF
>TRBV29-1|.|.|TRBJ2-1
TGCAGCGTTGAGGGGAGCGGGGAGCAGTTCTTC
CSVEGSGEQFF
>TRBV7-7|.|TRBD2|TRBJ2-5
TGTGCCAGCAGCTTCTTCAGGGTCCCGGGGGAAAGACTAGCGGGAGATACACAAGAGACCCAGTACTTC
CASSFFRVPGERLAGDTQETQYF
>TRBV5-6|many|.|TRBJ2-7
TGTGCCAGCAGCTTGGACAGGATCACCTACGAGCAGTACTTC
CASSLDRITYEQYF
>TRBV19|many|TRBD1|TRBJ1-6
TGTGCCAGTAGTCCTTTGGACAGGCAGAATTCACCCCTCCACTTT
CASSPLDRQNSPLHF
>TRBV19|.|TRBD1|TRBJ1-5
TGTGCCAGTAGTGGGGGACAGCGGTATTCCCTCCATCAGCCCCAGCATTTT
CASSGGQRYSLHQPQHF
>TRBV20-1|many|TRBD2|TRBJ2-7
TGCAGTGCTAGTGAGGTGGGACTAGCAATTTTC
CSASEVGLAIF
>TRBV27|few|.|TRBJ2-7
TGTGCCAGCAGTTTCAGGACTTCTTACGAGCAGTACTTC
CASSFRTSYEQYF
>TRBV10-3|once|TRBD1|TRBJ1-1
TGTGCCCGCAGCCAGGACAGGATCGCTGAAGCTTTCTTT
CARSQDRIAEAFF
>TRBV7-8|few|.|TRBJ1-6
TGTGCCAGCAGCCAGCTATTTGACAGTTATAATTCACCCCTCCACTTT
CASSQLFDSYNSPLHF
>TRBV2|.|.|TRBJ2-3
TGTGCCATCACTCAGCGGAGCCTAGCTAGCACAGATACGCAGTATTTT
CAITQRSLASTDTQYF
>TRBV6-2/TRBV6-3|many|.|TRBJ2-7
TGTGCCAGCAGCCCTACACATGCAAGCTCCTACGAGCAGTACTTC
CASSPTHASSYEQYF
>TRBV10-2|.|TRBD2|TRBJ2-5
TGCGCCAGCAGGTGGGGCGGGGGGGCTCGAGAGACCCAGTACTTC
CASRWGGGARETQYF